This note documents a single TCR beta chain sequence. This specimen comes from a study of blood T cells in healthy people across ages. Alongside a J-beta primer mix, a sample-barcoded 5' primer served in a second PCR lasting about 6 to 12 cycles. A single record per CDR3 protein comes from TCRdb applying MiXCR to the 5' RACE reads. The table shows around 2 million distinct CDR3 sequences, with more than 35% occurring only once. Germline CDR1 and CDR2: SGHRS and YFSETQ. The CDR3 is made up of 14 amino acids. The sequence came from a human donor in good health. The genes are TRBV5-1 and TRBJ2-4; D not certain. The end of the DNA is better explained by TRBJ2-7, so the J call may be wrong. Specimen: blood. The chain's CDR3 is CASSFTTDPYEQYF. The CDR3 DNA sequence: TGCGCCAGCAGCTTTACAACAGACCCCTACGAGCAGTACTTC.